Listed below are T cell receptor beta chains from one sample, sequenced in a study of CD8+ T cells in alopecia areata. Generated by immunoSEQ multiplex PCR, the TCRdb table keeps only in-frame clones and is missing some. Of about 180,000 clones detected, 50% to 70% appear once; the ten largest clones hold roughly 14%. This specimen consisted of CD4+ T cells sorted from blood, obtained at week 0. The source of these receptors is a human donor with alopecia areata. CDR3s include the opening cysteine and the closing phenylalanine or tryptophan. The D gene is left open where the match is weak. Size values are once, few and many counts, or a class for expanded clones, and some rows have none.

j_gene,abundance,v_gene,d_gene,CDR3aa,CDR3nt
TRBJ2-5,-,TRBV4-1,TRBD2,CASSQASGGETQYF,TGCGCCAGCAGCCAAGCTAGCGGGGGAGAGACCCAGTACTTC
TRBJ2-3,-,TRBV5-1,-,CASSWGTGNTQYF,TGCGCCAGCAGCTGGGGGACTGGAAATACGCAGTATTTT
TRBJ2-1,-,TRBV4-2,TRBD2,CASSQRRGDGNEQFF,TGTGCCAGCAGCCAAAGACGGGGGGATGGTAATGAGCAGTTCTTC
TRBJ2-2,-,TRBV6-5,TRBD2,CASRVLAANTGELFF,TGTGCCAGCAGGGTACTAGCGGCGAACACCGGGGAGCTGTTTTTT
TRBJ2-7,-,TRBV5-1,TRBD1,CASSTQGAGYEQYF,TGCGCCAGCAGCACACAGGGGGCCGGGTACGAGCAGTACTTC
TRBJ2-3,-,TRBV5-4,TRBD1,CASSLVGQGFTDTQYF,TGTGCCAGCAGCTTGGTGGGACAGGGATTTACAGATACGCAGTATTTT
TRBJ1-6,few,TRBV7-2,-,CASSRLRGGISYNSPLHF,TGTGCCAGCTCCCGCCTTAGGGGGGGTATCTCCTATAATTCACCCCTCCACTTT
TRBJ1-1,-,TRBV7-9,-,CASSLREEGWVTEAFF,TGTGCCAGCAGCCTACGGGAAGAGGGTTGGGTCACTGAAGCTTTCTTT
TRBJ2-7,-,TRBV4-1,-,CASRARLGSSYEQYF,TGCGCCAGCAGGGCGAGGCTAGGGTCCTCCTACGAGCAGTACTTC
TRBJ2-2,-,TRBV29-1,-,CSVAKGSTGELFF,TGCAGCGTTGCAAAGGGAAGCACCGGGGAGCTGTTTTTT
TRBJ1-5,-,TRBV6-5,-,CATQLGFEGNQPQHF,TGTGCCACCCAGTTAGGGTTTGAGGGCAATCAGCCCCAGCATTTT
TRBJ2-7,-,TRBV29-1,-,CSAKTRYEQYF,TGCAGCGCAAAGACGCGCTACGAGCAGTACTTC
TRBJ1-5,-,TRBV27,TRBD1,CASSSWAAGGNQPQHF,TGTGCCAGCAGTTCCTGGGCGGCAGGGGGGAATCAGCCCCAGCATTTT
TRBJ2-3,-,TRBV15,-,CATSRDTPAGFSTDTQYF,TGTGCCACCAGCAGAGATACGCCCGCAGGGTTTAGCACAGATACGCAGTATTTT
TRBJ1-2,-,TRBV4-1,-,CASSQGAARAGYGYTF,TGCGCCAGCAGCCAAGGGGCGGCCAGGGCTGGATATGGCTACACCTTC
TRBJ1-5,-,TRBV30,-,CAWSRGNLQPQHF,TGTGCCTGGAGTAGGGGCAATCTTCAGCCCCAGCATTTT
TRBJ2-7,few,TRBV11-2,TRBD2,CASSLVASGGYEQYF,TGTGCCAGCAGCTTAGTGGCTAGCGGGGGTTACGAGCAGTACTTC
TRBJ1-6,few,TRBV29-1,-,CSVGNSNNSPLHF,TGCAGCGTTGGGAACAGCAATAATTCACCCCTCCACTTT
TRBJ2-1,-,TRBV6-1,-,CASSLTRGKEGQFF,TGTGCCAGCAGCCTCACAAGGGGAAAGGAAGGGCAGTTCTTC
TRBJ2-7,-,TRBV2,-,CASSRMGQDYEQYF,TGTGCCAGTTCGCGTATGGGGCAGGACTACGAGCAGTACTTC
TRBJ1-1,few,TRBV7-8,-,CASSQRNTEAFF,TGTGCCAGCAGCCAGAGGAACACTGAAGCTTTCTTT
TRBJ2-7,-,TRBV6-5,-,CASNGGSFSYEQYF,TGTGCCAGCAATGGGGGATCCTTCTCCTACGAGCAGTACTTC
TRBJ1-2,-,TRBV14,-,CASSRSVKGSGGYTF,TGTGCCAGCAGCCGCAGTGTAAAGGGTTCCGGTGGCTACACCTTC
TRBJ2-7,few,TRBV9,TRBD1,CASSGGTGNFYEQYF,TGTGCCAGCAGCGGAGGGACAGGGAATTTCTACGAGCAGTACTTC